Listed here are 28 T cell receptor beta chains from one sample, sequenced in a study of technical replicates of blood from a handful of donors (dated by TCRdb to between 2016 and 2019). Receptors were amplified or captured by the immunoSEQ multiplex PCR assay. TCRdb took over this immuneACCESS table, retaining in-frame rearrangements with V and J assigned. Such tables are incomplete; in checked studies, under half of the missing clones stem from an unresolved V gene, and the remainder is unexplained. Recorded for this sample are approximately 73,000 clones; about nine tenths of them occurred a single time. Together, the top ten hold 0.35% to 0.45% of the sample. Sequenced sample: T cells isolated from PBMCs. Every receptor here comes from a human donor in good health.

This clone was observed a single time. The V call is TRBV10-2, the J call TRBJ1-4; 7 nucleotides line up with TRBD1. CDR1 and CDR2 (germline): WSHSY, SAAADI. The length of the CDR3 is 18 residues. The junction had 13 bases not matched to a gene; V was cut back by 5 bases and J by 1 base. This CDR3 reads CASSTGTDSGRTNEKLFF. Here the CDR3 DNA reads TGCGCCAGCAGTACCGGGACAGATAGTGGTAGAACTAATGAAAAACTGTTTTTT.

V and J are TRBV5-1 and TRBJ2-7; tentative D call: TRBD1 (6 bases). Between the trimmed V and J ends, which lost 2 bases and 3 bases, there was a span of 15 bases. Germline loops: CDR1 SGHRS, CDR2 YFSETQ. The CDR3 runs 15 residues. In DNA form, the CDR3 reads TGCGCCAGCAGCTTCGGAAGAGGGGGTAACTACGAGCAGTACTTC. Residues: CASSFGRGGNYEQYF.

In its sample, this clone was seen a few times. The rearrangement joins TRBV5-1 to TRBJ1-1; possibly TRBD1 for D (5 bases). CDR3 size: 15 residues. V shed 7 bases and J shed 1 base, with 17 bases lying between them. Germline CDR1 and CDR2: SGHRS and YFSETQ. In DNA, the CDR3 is TGCGCCAGCGTCCCGGGGGAGTGGGGGAACACTGAAGCTTTCTTT. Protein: CASVPGEWGNTEAFF.

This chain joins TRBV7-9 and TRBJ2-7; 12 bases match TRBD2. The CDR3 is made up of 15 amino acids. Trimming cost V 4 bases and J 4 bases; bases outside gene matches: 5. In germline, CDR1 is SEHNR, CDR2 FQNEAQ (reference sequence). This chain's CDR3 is CASSSRTSGVYEQYF. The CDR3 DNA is TGTGCCAGCAGCTCCCGGACTAGCGGGGTTTACGAGCAGTACTTC.

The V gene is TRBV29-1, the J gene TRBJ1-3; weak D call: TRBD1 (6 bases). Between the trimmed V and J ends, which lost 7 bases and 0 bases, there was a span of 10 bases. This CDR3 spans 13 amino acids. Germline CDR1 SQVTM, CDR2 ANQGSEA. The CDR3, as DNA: TGCAGCGCAGGGGAAGGCTCTGGAAACACCATATATTTT. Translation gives CSAGEGSGNTIYF.

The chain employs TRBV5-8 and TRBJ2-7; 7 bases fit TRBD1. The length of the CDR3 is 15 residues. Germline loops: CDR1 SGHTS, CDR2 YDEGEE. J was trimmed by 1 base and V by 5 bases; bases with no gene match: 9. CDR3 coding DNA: TGTGCCAGCAGTCCGACAGGGAGAGGGTCCTACGAGCAGTACTTC. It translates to CASSPTGRGSYEQYF.

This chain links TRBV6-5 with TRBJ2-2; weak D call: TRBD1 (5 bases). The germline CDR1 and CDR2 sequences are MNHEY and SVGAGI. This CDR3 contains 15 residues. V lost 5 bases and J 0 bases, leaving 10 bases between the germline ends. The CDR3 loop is CASSQSRANTGELFF. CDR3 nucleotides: TGTGCCAGCAGTCAGAGCAGGGCGAACACCGGGGAGCTGTTTTTT.

The CDR3 sequence is CASSKEAGNYNEQFF. Here the CDR3 DNA reads TGTGCCAGCAGCAAAGAGGCAGGGAACTACAATGAGCAGTTCTTC. The chain couples TRBV21-1 to TRBJ2-1; the table's D gene call, TRBD1, was not cross checked with the DNA. TRBV21-1 is deemed a pseudogene. The CDR3 covers 15 residues.

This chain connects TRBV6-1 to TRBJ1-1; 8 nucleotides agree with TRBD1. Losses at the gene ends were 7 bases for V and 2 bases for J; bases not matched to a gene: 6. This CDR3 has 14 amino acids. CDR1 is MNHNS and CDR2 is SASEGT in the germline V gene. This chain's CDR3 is CASTEGQVNTEAFF. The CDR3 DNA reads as TGTGCCAGCACCGAGGGACAGGTCAACACTGAAGCTTTCTTT.

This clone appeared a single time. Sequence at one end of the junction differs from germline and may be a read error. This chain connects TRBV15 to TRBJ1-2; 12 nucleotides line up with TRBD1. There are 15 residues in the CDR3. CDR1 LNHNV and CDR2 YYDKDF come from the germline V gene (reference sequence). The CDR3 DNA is TGTGCCACCAGCCGAGAGGGACAGGGGGCCGGTGGCTACACCTTC. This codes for CATSREGQGAGGYTF.

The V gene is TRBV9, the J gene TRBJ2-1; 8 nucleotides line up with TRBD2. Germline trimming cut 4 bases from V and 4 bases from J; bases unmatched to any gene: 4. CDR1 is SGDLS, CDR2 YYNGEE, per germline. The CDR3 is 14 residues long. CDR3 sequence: CASSSGGRYNEQFF. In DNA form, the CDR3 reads TGTGCCAGCAGCTCGGGGGGGCGATACAATGAGCAGTTCTTC.

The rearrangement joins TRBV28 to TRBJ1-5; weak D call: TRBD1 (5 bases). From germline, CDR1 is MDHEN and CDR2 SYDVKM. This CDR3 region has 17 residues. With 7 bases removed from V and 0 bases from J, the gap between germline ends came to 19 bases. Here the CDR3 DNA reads TGTGCCAGCACCTATAGGGAGGGGATCTATAGCAATCAGCCCCAGCATTTT. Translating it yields CASTYREGIYSNQPQHF.

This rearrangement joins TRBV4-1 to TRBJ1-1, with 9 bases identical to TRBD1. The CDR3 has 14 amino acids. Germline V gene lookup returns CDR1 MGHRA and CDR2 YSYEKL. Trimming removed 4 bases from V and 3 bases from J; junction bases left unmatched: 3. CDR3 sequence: CASSLWTGDTEAFF. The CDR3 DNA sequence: TGCGCCAGCAGCCTATGGACAGGGGACACTGAAGCTTTCTTT.

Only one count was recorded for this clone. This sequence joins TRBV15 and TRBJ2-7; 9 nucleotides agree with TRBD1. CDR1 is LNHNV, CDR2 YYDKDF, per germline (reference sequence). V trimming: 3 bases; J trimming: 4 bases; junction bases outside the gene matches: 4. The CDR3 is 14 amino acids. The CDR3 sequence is CATSSPGQGYEQYF. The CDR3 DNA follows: TGTGCCACCAGCAGCCCGGGACAGGGATACGAGCAGTACTTC. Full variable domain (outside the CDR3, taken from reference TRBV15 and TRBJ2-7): DAMVIQNPRYQVTQFGKPVTLSCSQTLNHNVMYWYQQKSSQAPKLLFHYYDKDFNNEADTPDNFQSRRPNTSFCFLDIRSPGLGDTAMYLCATSSPGQGYEQYFGPGTRLTVT.

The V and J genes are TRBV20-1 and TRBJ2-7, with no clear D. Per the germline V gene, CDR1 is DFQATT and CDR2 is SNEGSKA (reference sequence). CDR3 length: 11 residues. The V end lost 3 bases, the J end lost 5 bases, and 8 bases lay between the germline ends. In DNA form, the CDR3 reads TGCAGTGCTAGTAACGGTAACGAGCAGTACTTC. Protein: CSASNGNEQYF.

CDR3 loop: CASSSTGGQPQHF. Written as DNA, the CDR3 is TGTGCCAGCAGCTCGACAGGGGGACAGCCCCAGCATTTT. The V call is TRBV5-6, the J call TRBJ1-5; 9 nucleotides agree with TRBD1. The CDR3 is 13 amino acids. The germline CDR1 and CDR2 sequences are SGHDT and YYEEEE. Unmatched junction bases numbered 2, after V lost 3 bases and J lost 7 bases. Combining the CDR3 with reference TRBV5-6 and TRBJ1-5 gives the whole variable domain DAGVTQSPTHLIKTRGQQVTLRCSPKSGHDTVSWYQQALGQGPQFIFQYYEEEERQRGNFPDRFSGHQFPNYSSELNVNALLLGDSALYLCASSSTGGQPQHFGDGTRLSIL.

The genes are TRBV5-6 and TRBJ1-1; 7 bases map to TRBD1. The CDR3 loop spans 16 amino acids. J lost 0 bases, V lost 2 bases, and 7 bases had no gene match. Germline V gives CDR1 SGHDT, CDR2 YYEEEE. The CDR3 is CASSLGTDHMNTEAFF. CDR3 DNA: TGTGCCAGCAGCTTAGGGACAGACCACATGAACACTGAAGCTTTCTTT.

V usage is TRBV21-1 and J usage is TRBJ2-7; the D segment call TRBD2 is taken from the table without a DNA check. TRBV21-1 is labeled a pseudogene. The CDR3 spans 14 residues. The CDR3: CASSTSGPHYEQYF. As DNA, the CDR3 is TGTGCCAGCAGCACAAGCGGGCCCCACTACGAGCAGTACTTC.

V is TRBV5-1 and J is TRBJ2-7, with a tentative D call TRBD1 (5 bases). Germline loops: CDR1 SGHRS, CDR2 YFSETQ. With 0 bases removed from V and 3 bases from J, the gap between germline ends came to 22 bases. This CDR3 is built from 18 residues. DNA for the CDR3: TGCGCCAGCAGCTTGGTGGTAACAGGACGTCTCCGGATCTACGAGCAGTACTTC. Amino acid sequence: CASSLVVTGRLRIYEQYF. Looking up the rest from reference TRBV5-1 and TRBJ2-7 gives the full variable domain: KAGVTQTPRYLIKTRGQQVTLSCSPISGHRSVSWYQQTPGQGLQFLFEYFSETQRNKGNFPGRFSGRQFSNSRSEMNVSTLELGDSALYLCASSLVVTGRLRIYEQYFGPGTRLTVT.

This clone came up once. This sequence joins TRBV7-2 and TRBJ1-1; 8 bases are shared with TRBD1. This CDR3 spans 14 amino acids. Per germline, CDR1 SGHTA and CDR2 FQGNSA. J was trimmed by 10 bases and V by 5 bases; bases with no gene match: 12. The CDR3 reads CASSDSRQGRAAFF. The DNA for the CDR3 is TGTGCCAGCAGCGATTCGAGACAGGGGAGGGCAGCTTTCTTT.

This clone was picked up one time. In DNA, the CDR3 is TGTGCCACCGCGGAAACCGGGGAGCTGTTTTTT. Translating gives CATAETGELFF. This chain links TRBV15 with TRBJ2-2, with unresolved D. With 8 bases removed from V and 5 bases from J, the gap between germline ends came to 6 bases. CDR3 length: 11 amino acids. In germline, CDR1 is LNHNV, CDR2 YYDKDF (reference sequence).

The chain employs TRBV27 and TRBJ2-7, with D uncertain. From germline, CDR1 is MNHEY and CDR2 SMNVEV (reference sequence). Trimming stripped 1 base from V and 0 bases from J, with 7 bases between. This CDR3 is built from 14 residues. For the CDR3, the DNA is TGTGCCAGCAGTTTATTTGGAGTCTCCTACGAGCAGTACTTC. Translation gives CASSLFGVSYEQYF.

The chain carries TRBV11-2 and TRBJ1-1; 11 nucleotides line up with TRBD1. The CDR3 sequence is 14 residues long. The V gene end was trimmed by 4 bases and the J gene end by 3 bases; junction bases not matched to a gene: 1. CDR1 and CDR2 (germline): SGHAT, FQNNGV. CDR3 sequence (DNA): TGTGCCAGCAGCTGGGACAGGGGGTACACTGAAGCTTTCTTT. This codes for CASSWDRGYTEAFF.

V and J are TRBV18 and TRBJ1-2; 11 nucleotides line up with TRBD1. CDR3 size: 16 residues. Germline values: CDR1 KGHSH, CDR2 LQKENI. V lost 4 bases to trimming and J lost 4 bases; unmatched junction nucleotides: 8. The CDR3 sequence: CASSLSRDRGIYGYTF. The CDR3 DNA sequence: TGTGCCAGCTCACTTAGCCGGGACAGGGGGATCTATGGCTACACCTTC. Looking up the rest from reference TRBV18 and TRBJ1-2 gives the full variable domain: NAGVMQNPRHLVRRRGQEARLRCSPMKGHSHVYWYRQLPEEGLKFMVYLQKENIIDESGMPKERFSAEFPKEGPSILRIQQVVRGDSAAYFCASSLSRDRGIYGYTFGSGTRLTVV.

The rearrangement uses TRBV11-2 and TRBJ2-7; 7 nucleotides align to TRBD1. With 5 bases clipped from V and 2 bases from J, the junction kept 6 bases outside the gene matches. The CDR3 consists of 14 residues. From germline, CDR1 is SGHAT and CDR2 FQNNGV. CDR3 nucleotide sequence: TGTGCCAGCAGCCGAGCAGGACAGGCCTACGAGCAGTACTTC. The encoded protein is CASSRAGQAYEQYF.

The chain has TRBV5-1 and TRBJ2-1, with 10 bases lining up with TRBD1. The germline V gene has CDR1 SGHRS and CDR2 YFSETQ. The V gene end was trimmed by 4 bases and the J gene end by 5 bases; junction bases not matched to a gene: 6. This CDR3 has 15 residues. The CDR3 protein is CASSKTGQGNNEQFF. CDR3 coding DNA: TGCGCCAGCAGCAAGACGGGACAGGGGAACAATGAGCAGTTCTTC.

CDR3 DNA: TGCAGCGCTTTTTCGAGCTCCTACAATGAGCAGTTCTTC. It encodes CSAFSSSYNEQFF. V gene TRBV29-1 combines with J gene TRBJ2-1; D is uncertain. The CDR3 has 13 residues. V was cut by 7 bases and J by 0 bases, with 10 bases left in between. Germline values: CDR1 SQVTM, CDR2 ANQGSEA.

CDR3 protein: CATSTEQWILYGYTF. CDR3 in DNA: TGTGCCACCAGCACCGAACAGTGGATACTTTATGGCTACACCTTC. This sequence joins TRBV15 and TRBJ1-2, with unresolved D. The germline V and J ends were trimmed by 4 bases and 5 bases, with 17 bases remaining between them. The CDR3 is 15 amino acids. Germline V CDR1 and CDR2: LNHNV, YYDKDF (reference sequence). Based on the CDR3 plus reference TRBV15 and TRBJ1-2, the full variable domain is DAMVIQNPRYQVTQFGKPVTLSCSQTLNHNVMYWYQQKSSQAPKLLFHYYDKDFNNEADTPDNFQSRRPNTSFCFLDIRSPGLGDTAMYLCATSTEQWILYGYTFGSGTRLTVV.